This TCR beta chain emerged from a study of identical twins. The length of the CDR3 is 13 residues. The junction had 5 bases not matched to a gene; V was cut back by 7 bases and J by 3 bases. cDNA molecules carried unique molecular identifiers, and template switching added a universal primer site. TCRdb re-analysed the 5' RACE reads in MiXCR, keeping a single row per CDR3 protein. Of some 900,000 distinct CDR3 sequences detected, approximately 13% appear once; the ten largest clones hold around 1.5%. This clonotype was observed at least ten times. Its target is unknown. Notes on the study in general: Partial confounding of zero-insertion analyses by invariant MAIT and iNKT cells was possible. Whereas memory repertoires showed no such difference, abundant cord blood beta clonotypes carried fewer insertions. Researchers reported excess low generation probability among twin-shared out-of-frame alpha sequences.

These data were also reused for a study on yellow fever vaccine responses in identical twins.

The rearrangement links TRBV12-3 or TRBV12-4 to TRBJ1-2, with 7 bases aligning to TRBD1. This TCR came from a woman under 30 in good health. Material: PBMCs. DNA for the CDR3: TGTGCCAGCACCCCCGGGACAGACTATGGCTACACCTTC. As protein: CASTPGTDYGYTF.